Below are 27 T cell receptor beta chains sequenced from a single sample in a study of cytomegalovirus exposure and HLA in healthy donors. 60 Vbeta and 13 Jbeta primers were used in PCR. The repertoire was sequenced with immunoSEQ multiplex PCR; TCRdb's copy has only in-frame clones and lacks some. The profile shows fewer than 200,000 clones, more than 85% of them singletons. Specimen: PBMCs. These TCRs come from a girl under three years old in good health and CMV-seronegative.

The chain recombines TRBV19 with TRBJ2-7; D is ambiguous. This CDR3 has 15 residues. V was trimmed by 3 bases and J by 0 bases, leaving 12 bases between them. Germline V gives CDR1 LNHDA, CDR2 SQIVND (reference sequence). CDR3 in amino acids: CASSIGDWSSYEQYF. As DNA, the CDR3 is TGTGCCAGTAGTATTGGCGACTGGAGCTCCTACGAGCAGTACTTC.

CDR3 protein: CASSEPGQGVHEQYF. CDR3 DNA sequence: TGCGCCAGCAGCGAACCGGGACAGGGAGTCCACGAGCAGTACTTC. The chain links TRBV10-1 to TRBJ2-7; TRBD1 agrees at 9 bases. Germline values: CDR1 WNHNN, CDR2 SYGVQD (reference sequence). Unmatched junction bases numbered 11, after V lost 6 bases and J lost 5 bases. The CDR3 covers 15 residues.

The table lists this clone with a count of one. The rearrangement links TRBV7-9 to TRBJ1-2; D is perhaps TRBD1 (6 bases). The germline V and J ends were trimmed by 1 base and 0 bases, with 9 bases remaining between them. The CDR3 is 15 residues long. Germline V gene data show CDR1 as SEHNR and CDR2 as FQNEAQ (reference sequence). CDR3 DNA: TGTGCCAGCAGCTTAGGGGACATTGCTAACTATGGCTACACCTTC. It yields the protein CASSLGDIANYGYTF.

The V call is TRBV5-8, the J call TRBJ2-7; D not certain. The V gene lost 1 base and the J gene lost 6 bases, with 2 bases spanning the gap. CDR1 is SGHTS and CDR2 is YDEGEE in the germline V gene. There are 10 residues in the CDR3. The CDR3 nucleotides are TGTGCCAGCAGCTTGCTCGAGCAGTACTTC. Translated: CASSLLEQYF.

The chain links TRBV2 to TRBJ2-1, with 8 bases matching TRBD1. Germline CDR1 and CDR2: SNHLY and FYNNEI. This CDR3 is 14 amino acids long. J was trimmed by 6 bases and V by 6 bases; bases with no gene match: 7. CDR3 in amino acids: CASRFGTGRNEQFF. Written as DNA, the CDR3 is TGTGCCAGCAGGTTTGGGACAGGACGCAATGAGCAGTTCTTC. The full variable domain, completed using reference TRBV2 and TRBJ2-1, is EPEVTQTPSHQVTQMGQEVILRCVPISNHLYFYWYRQILGQKVEFLVSFYNNEISEKSEIFDDQFSVERPDGSNFTLKIRSTKLEDSAMYFCASRFGTGRNEQFFGPGTRLTVL.

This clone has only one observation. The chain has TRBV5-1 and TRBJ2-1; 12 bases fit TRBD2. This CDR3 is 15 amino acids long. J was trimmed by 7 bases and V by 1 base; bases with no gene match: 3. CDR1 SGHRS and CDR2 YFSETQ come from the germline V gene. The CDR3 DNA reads TGCGCCAGCAGCTTGCTAGCGGGGGGGCGTAATGAGCAGTTCTTC. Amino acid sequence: CASSLLAGGRNEQFF. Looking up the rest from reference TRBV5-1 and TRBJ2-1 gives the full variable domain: KAGVTQTPRYLIKTRGQQVTLSCSPISGHRSVSWYQQTPGQGLQFLFEYFSETQRNKGNFPGRFSGRQFSNSRSEMNVSTLELGDSALYLCASSLLAGGRNEQFFGPGTRLTVL.

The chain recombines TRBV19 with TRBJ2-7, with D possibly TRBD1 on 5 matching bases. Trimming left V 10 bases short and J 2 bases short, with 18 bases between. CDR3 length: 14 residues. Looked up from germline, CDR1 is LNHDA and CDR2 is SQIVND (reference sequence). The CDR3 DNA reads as TGTGCCACCAAGGATACAGGTCGGGCCTACGAGCAGTACTTC. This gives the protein CATKDTGRAYEQYF.

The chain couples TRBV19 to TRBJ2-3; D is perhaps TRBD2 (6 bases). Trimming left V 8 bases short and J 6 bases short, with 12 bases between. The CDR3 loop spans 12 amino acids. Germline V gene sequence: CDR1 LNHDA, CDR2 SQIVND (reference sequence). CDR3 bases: TGTGCCAGTGGACTACCCGGGGATACGCAGTATTTT. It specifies CASGLPGDTQYF.

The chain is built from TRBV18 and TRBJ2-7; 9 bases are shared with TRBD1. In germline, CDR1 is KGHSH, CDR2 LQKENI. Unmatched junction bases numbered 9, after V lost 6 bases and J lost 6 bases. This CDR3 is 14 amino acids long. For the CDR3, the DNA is TGTGCCAGCTCCCACAACAGGGGGCTCGGCGAGCAGTACTTC. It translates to CASSHNRGLGEQYF.

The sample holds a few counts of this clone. The CDR3 is CASSPRTGEGISGNTIYF. The CDR3 DNA reads as TGTGCCAGCTCACCCCGGACAGGAGAAGGCATCTCTGGAAACACCATATATTTT. The chain is built from TRBV18 and TRBJ1-3, with TRBD1 matching over 7 bases. This CDR3 spans 18 amino acids. J was trimmed by 0 bases and V by 3 bases; bases with no gene match: 11. CDR1 and CDR2 from the germline V gene are KGHSH and LQKENI.

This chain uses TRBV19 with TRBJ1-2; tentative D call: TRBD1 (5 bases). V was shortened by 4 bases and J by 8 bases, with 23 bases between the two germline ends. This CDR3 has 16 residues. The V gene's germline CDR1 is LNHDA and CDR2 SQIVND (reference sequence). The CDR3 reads CASSTAAGGGTGGYTF. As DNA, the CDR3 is TGTGCCAGTAGTACCGCTGCTGGGGGGGGGACTGGCGGCTACACCTTC.

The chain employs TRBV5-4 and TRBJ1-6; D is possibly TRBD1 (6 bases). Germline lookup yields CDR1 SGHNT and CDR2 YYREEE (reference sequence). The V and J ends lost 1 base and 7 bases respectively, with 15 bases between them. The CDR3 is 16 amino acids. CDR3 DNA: TGTGCCAGCAGCTTGTCTCAGGGGACCCACAATTCACCCCTCCACTTT. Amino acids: CASSLSQGTHNSPLHF.

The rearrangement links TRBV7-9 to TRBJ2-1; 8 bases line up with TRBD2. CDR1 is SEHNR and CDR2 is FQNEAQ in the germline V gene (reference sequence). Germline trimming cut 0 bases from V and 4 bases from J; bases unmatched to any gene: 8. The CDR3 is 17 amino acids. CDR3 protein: CASSLARLAGKYNEQFF. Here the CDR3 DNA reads TGTGCCAGCAGCTTAGCGAGGTTAGCGGGAAAGTACAATGAGCAGTTCTTC.

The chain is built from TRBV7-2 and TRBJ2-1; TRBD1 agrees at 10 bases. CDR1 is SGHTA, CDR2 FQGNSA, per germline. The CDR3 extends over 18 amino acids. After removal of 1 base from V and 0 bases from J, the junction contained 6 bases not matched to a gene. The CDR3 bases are TGTGCCAGCAGCTTAGGGGACAGGGGCTACGGCTCCTACAATGAGCAGTTCTTC. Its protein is CASSLGDRGYGSYNEQFF.

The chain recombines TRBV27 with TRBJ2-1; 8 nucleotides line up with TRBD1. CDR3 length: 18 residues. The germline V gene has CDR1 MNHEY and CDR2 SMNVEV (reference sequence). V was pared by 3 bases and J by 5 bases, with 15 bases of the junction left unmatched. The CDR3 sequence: CASSFGLQGASIDNEQFF. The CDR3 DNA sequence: TGTGCCAGCAGTTTTGGGCTTCAGGGGGCCTCGATTGACAATGAGCAGTTCTTC.

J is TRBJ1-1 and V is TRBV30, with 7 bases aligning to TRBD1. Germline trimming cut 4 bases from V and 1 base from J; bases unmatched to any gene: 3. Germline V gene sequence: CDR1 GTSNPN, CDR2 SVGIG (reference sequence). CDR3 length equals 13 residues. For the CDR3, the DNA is TGTGCCTGGAATAGACAGGGGAACACTGAAGCTTTCTTT. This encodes CAWNRQGNTEAFF.

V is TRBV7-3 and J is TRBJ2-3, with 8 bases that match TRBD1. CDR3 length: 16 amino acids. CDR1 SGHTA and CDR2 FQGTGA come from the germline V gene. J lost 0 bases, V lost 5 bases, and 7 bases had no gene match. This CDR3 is CASSKGTGLSTDTQYF. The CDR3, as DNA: TGTGCCAGCAGCAAAGGGACAGGATTAAGCACAGATACGCAGTATTTT.

This CDR3 is CASSVGSGQETQYF. The CDR3 nucleotides are TGTGCCAGCAGCGTAGGAAGCGGCCAAGAGACCCAGTACTTC. The chain links TRBV9 to TRBJ2-5, with D tentatively TRBD2 (5 bases). Germline CDR1 SGDLS, CDR2 YYNGEE. Trimming shortened V by 0 bases and J by 1 base, and 7 bases separated the two germline ends. The CDR3 consists of 14 residues.

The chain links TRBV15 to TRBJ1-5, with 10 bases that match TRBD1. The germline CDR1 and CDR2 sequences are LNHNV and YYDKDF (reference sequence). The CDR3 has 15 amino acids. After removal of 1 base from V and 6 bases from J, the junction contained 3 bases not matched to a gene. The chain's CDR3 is CATSRGRQGAQPQHF. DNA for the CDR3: TGTGCCACCAGCAGAGGTAGACAGGGGGCTCAGCCCCAGCATTTT.

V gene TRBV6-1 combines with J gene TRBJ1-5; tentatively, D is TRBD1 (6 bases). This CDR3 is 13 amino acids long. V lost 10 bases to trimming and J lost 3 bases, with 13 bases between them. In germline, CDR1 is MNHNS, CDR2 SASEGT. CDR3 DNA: TGTGCCACCACCGGGACATTCAATCAGCCCCAGCATTTT. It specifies CATTGTFNQPQHF.

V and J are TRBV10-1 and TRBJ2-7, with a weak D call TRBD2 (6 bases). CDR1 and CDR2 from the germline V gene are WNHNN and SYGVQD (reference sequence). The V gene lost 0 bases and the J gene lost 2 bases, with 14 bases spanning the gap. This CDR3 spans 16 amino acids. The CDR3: CASSESKSGDPYEQYF. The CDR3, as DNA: TGCGCCAGCAGTGAGTCGAAATCGGGGGATCCCTACGAGCAGTACTTC.

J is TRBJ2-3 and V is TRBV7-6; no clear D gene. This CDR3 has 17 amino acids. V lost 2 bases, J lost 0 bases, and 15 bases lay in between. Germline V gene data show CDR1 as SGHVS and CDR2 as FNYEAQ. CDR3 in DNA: TGTGCCAGCAGCTTACATTCGCAGGAAGTTAGCACAGATACGCAGTATTTT. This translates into CASSLHSQEVSTDTQYF.

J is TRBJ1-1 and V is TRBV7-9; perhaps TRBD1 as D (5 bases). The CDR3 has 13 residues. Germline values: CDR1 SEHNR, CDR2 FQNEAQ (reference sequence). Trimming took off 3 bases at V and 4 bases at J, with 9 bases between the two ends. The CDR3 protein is CASSLGGSTEAFF. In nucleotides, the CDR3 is TGTGCCAGCAGCTTGGGGGGGAGCACTGAAGCTTTCTTT.

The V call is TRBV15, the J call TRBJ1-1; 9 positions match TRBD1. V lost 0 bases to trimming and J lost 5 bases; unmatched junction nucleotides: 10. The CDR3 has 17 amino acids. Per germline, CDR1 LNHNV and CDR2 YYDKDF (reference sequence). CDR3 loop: CATSRDYRGLSNTEAFF. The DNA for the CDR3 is TGTGCCACCAGCAGAGACTACAGGGGGCTCTCTAATACTGAAGCTTTCTTT.

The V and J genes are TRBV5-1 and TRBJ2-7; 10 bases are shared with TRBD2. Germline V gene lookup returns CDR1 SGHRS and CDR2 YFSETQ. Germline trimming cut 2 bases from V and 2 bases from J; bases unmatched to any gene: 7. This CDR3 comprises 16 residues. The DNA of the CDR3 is TGCGCCAGCAGCTTCGGCACTAGCGGGGCCCCCTACGAGCAGTACTTC. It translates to CASSFGTSGAPYEQYF. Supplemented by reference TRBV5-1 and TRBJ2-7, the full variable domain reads KAGVTQTPRYLIKTRGQQVTLSCSPISGHRSVSWYQQTPGQGLQFLFEYFSETQRNKGNFPGRFSGRQFSNSRSEMNVSTLELGDSALYLCASSFGTSGAPYEQYFGPGTRLTVT.

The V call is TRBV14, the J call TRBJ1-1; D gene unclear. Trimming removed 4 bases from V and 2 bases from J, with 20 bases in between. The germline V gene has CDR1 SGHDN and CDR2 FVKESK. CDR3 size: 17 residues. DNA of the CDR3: TGTGCCAGCAGCCGATATCCTCTCGGGGTTCTTAACACTGAAGCTTTCTTT. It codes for CASSRYPLGVLNTEAFF.

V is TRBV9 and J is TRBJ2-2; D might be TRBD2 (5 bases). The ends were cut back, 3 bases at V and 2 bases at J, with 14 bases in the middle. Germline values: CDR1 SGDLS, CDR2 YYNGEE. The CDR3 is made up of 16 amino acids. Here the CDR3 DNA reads TGTGCCAGCAGCGCCCGTCGGGGAGCCAACACCGGGGAGCTGTTTTTT. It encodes CASSARRGANTGELFF.